This is a list of T cell receptor beta chains from one sample in a study of cytomegalovirus exposure and HLA in healthy donors. TCRdb keeps only in-frame clones here, not all; method: immunoSEQ multiplex PCR. The table lists 57,000 or so clones, 95% to 96% of them singletons. What was sequenced was PBMCs. Receptors originate from a man younger than 35 in good health and CMV-seronegative. The CDR3 runs from the conserved cysteine through the conserved F or W. Each record gives: V gene, D gene, clone size, J gene, CDR3 DNA, CDR3 protein. The D gene is left open where the match is weak. Some rows mark clone size as missing; the rest say once, few, many or name a class of expanded clone.

V gene: TRBV4-1
D gene: NA
clone size: once
J gene: TRBJ2-7
CDR3 DNA: TGCGCCAGCAGCCAAGCTCTCCGGGACATGTCACCTTACGAGCAGTACTTC
CDR3 protein: CASSQALRDMSPYEQYF

V gene: TRBV5-6
D gene: NA
clone size: NA
J gene: TRBJ1-3
CDR3 DNA: TGTGCCAGCAGCCCCTCCCTGGGGGGTGGAGGAAACACCATATATTTT
CDR3 protein: CASSPSLGGGGNTIYF

V gene: TRBV28
D gene: TRBD1
clone size: NA
J gene: TRBJ1-5
CDR3 DNA: TGTGCCAGCAGTCCCCCGAGGACAGGTACTCCTGCCTATCAGCCCCAGCATTTT
CDR3 protein: CASSPPRTGTPAYQPQHF

V gene: TRBV5-4
D gene: TRBD1
clone size: NA
J gene: TRBJ2-7
CDR3 DNA: TGTGCCAGCAGCGGGGGGGGACAGGGCAGTTACGAGCAGTACTTC
CDR3 protein: CASSGGGQGSYEQYF

V gene: TRBV7-9
D gene: NA
clone size: NA
J gene: TRBJ2-1
CDR3 DNA: TGTGCCAGCAGCTTAGCGCTAGCGACCAGGTACAATGAGCAGTTCTTC
CDR3 protein: CASSLALATRYNEQFF

V gene: TRBV27
D gene: NA
clone size: NA
J gene: TRBJ1-5
CDR3 DNA: TGTGCCAGCAGTTTATCCCTAACAAATACAGGCTATAGCAATCAGCCCCAGCATTTT
CDR3 protein: CASSLSLTNTGYSNQPQHF

V gene: TRBV28
D gene: TRBD1
clone size: NA
J gene: TRBJ1-2
CDR3 DNA: TGTGCCAGCAGTTTGACAGGGGGCGGCAATGGCTACACCTTC
CDR3 protein: CASSLTGGGNGYTF

V gene: TRBV2
D gene: TRBD1
clone size: NA
J gene: TRBJ2-2
CDR3 DNA: TGTGCCAGCAGGGGACAGGGTATGGGCGGGGAGCTGTTTTTT
CDR3 protein: CASRGQGMGGELFF

V gene: TRBV19
D gene: TRBD2
clone size: once
J gene: TRBJ2-1
CDR3 DNA: TGTGCCAGTAAAACTAGCGGCCCTTACAATGAGCAGTTCTTC
CDR3 protein: CASKTSGPYNEQFF

V gene: TRBV9
D gene: TRBD1
clone size: NA
J gene: TRBJ2-3
CDR3 DNA: TGTGCCAGCAGCGTCGAGGGGGCCCACACAGATACGCAGTATTTT
CDR3 protein: CASSVEGAHTDTQYF

V gene: TRBV25-1
D gene: TRBD2
clone size: NA
J gene: TRBJ2-7
CDR3 DNA: TGTGCCAGCAGTGGCGGGGGTCTCTACGAGCAGTACTTC
CDR3 protein: CASSGGGLYEQYF

V gene: TRBV10-3
D gene: TRBD2
clone size: NA
J gene: TRBJ2-1
CDR3 DNA: TGTGCCATCAGCGGGGGGGGTTCGGGCAATGAGCAGTTCTTC
CDR3 protein: CAISGGGSGNEQFF

V gene: TRBV9
D gene: TRBD2
clone size: once
J gene: TRBJ2-7
CDR3 DNA: TGTGCCAGCAGCGCGAGCGGGGGGGCCACTTCCTACGAGCAGTACTTC
CDR3 protein: CASSASGGATSYEQYF

V gene: TRBV28
D gene: NA
clone size: NA
J gene: TRBJ1-1
CDR3 DNA: TGTGCCAGTGCCGGGACACCCAAAACCATGAACACTGAAGCTTTCTTT
CDR3 protein: CASAGTPKTMNTEAFF

V gene: TRBV28
D gene: NA
clone size: NA
J gene: TRBJ1-5
CDR3 DNA: TGTGCCAGCAGTTTTGGCAGGCTGTTGGGCAATCAGCCCCAGCATTTT
CDR3 protein: CASSFGRLLGNQPQHF